This TCR beta chain was sequenced in a study of T cells in Graves' hyperthyroidism and ophthalmopathy. The trim removed 6 bases at V and 1 base at J, leaving 4 bases unmatched. The CDR3 is 15 amino acids. The source material, RNA transcripts, was used to amplify TCR beta CDR3 regions. The TCR CDR3 first-round RT-PCR relied on the HTBI primer set. A single record per CDR3 protein comes from TCRdb applying MiXCR to the multiplex PCR reads. The repertoire holds a few hundred thousand distinct CDR3 sequences, approximately 15% seen once, with approximately 60% in the top ten. Details on this clonotype: Antigen unknown.

Thyroid ultrasound and orbital computed tomography, with clinical symptoms and serum thyroxine and TRAb, informed diagnoses. Regarding the study as a whole: It was a median about 6 months before onset that the model predicted ophthalmopathy. Ophthalmopathy could be told apart from stable hyperthyroidism with a 13 V-J model.

Material: blood. The chain carries TRBV12-3 or TRBV12-4 and TRBJ2-2; 8 nucleotides line up with TRBD2. This receptor was obtained from a woman aged 55-75 years with Graves' ophthalmopathy. The DNA of the CDR3 is TGTGCCAGCAGCCCTCTAGCGGGGAACACCGGGGAGCTGTTTTTT. Protein sequence: CASSPLAGNTGELFF.